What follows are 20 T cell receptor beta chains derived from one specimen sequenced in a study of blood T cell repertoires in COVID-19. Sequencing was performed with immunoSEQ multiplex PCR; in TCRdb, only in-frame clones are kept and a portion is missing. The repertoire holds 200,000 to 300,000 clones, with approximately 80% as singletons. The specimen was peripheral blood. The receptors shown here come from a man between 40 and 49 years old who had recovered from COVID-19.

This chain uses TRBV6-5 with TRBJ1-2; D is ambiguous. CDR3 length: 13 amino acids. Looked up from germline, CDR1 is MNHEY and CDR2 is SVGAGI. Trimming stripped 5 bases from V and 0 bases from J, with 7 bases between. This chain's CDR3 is CASSPKTNYGYTF. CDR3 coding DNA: TGTGCCAGCAGTCCTAAGACTAACTATGGCTACACCTTC.

The chain's CDR3 is CASSKQGSRNQPQHF. The DNA for the CDR3 is TGTGCCAGCAGCAAACAGGGTTCGCGCAATCAGCCCCAGCATTTT. V gene TRBV2 combines with J gene TRBJ1-5; perhaps TRBD1 as D (6 bases). Germline V gene data show CDR1 as SNHLY and CDR2 as FYNNEI. V was shortened by 6 bases and J by 2 bases, with 14 bases between the two germline ends. This CDR3 has 15 amino acids.

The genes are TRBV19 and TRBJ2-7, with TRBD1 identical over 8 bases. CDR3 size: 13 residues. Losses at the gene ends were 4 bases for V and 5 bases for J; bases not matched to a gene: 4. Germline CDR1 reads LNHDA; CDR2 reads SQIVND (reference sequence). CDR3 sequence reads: CASSRGDRHEQYF. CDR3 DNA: TGTGCCAGTAGTAGGGGGGACAGGCACGAGCAGTACTTC. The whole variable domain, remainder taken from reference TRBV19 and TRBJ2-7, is DGGITQSPKYLFRKEGQNVTLSCEQNLNHDAMYWYRQDPGQGLRLIYYSQIVNDFQKGDIAEGYSVSREKKESFPLTVTSAQKNPTAFYLCASSRGDRHEQYFGPGTRLTVT.

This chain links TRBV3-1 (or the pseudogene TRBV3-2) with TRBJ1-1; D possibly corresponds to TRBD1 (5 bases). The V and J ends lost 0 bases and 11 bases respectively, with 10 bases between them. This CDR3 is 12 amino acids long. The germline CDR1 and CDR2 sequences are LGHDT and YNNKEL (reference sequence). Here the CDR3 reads CASSQDLAGAFF. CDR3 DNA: TGTGCCAGCAGCCAAGATTTAGCAGGGGCTTTCTTT.

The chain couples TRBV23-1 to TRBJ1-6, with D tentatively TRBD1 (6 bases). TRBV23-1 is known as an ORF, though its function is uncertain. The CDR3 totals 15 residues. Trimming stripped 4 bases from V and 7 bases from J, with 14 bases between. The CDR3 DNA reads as TGCGCCAGCAGTCGCGGAAACAGGGAGAATTCACCCCTCCACTTT. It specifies CASSRGNRENSPLHF.

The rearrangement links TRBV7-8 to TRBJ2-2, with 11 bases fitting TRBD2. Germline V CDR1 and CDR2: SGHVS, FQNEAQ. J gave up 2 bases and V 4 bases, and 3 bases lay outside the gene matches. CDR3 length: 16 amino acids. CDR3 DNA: TGTGCCAGCAGCTACAGACTAGCGGGAAACACCGGGGAGCTGTTTTTT. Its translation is CASSYRLAGNTGELFF.

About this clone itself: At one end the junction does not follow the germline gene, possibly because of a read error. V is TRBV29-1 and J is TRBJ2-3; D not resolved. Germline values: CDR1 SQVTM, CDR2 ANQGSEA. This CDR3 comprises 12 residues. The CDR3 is CSVKEQSDTQYF. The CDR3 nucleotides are TGCAGCGTTAAAGAACAGTCGGATACGCAGTATTTT.

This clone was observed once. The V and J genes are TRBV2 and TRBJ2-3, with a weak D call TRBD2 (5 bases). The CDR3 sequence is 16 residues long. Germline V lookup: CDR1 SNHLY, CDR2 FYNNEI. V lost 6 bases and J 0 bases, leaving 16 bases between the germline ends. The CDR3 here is CASSLLAAASTDTQYF. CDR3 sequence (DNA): TGTGCCAGCAGCCTTCTAGCTGCAGCGAGCACAGATACGCAGTATTTT.

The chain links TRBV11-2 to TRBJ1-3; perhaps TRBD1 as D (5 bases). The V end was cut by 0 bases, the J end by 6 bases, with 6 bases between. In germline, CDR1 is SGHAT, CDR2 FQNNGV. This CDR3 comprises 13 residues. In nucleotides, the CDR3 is TGTGCCAGCAGCTTAGACAGGGTAAACACCATATATTTT. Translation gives CASSLDRVNTIYF.

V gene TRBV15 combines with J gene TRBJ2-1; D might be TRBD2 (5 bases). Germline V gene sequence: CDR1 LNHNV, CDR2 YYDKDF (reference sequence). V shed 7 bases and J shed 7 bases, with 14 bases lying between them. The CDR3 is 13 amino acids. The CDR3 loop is CATNTQPGNEQFF. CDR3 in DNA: TGTGCCACCAACACCCAACCGGGAAATGAGCAGTTCTTC.

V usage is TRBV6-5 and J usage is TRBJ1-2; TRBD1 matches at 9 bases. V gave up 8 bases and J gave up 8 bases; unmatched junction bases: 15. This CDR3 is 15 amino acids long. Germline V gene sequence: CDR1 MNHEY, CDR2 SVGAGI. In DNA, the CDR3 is TGTGCCAGCGTTGGGACAGGGAAGTTGGTGGAGGGCTACACCTTC. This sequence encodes CASVGTGKLVEGYTF.

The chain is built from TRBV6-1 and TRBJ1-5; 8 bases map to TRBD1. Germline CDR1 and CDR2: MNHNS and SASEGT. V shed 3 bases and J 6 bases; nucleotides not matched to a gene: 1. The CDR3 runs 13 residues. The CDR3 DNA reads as TGTGCCAGCAGTGAGGACAGGGCTCAGCCCCAGCATTTT. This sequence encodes CASSEDRAQPQHF.

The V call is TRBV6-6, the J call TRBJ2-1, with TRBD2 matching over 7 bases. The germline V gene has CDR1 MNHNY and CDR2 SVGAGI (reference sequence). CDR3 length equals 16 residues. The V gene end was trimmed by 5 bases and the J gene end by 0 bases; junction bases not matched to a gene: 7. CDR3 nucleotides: TGTGCCAGCAGTAAAATGGGGGGGAGCTCCTACAATGAGCAGTTCTTC. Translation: CASSKMGGSSYNEQFF.

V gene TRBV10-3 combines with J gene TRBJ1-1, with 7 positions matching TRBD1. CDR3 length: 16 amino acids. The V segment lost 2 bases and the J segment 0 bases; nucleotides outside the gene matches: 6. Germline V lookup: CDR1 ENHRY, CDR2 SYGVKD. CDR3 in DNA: TGTGCCATCAGTGAGAGGGACAGACCTATGAACACTGAAGCTTTCTTT. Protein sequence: CAISERDRPMNTEAFF.

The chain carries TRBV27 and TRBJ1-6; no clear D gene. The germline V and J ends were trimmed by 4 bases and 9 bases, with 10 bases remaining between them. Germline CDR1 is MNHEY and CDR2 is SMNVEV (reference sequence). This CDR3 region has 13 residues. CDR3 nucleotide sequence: TGTGCCAGCAGTTCGTACGGTGGTTCACCCCTCCACTTT. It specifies CASSSYGGSPLHF.

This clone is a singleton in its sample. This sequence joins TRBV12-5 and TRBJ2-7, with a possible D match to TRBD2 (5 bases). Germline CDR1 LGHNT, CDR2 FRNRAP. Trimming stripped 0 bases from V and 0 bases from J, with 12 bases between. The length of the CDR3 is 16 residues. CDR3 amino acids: CASGLVLGKRSYEQYF. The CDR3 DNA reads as TGTGCTAGTGGTTTGGTACTAGGGAAACGCTCCTACGAGCAGTACTTC. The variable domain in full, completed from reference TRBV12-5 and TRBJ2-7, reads DARVTQTPRHKVTEMGQEVTMRCQPILGHNTVFWYRQTMMQGLELLAYFRNRAPLDDSGMPKDRFSAEMPDATLATLKIQPSEPRDSAVYFCASGLVLGKRSYEQYFGPGTRLTVT.

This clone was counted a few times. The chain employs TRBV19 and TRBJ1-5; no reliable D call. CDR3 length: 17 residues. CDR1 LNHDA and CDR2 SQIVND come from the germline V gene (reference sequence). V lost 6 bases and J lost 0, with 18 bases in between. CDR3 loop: CASRRPTRGNSNQPQHF. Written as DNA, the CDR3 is TGTGCCAGTAGACGACCAACGCGGGGTAATAGCAATCAGCCCCAGCATTTT.

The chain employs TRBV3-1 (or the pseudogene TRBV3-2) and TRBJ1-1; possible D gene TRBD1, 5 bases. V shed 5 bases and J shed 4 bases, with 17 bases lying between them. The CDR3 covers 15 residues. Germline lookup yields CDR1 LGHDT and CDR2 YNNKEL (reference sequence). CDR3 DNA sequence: TGTGCCAGCAGCTACGGGGGAGTGAGAAGCACTGAAGCTTTCTTT. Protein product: CASSYGGVRSTEAFF.

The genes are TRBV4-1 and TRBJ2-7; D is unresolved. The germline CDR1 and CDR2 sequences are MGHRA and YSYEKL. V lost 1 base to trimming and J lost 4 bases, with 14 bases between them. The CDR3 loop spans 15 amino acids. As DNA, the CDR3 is TGCGCCAGCAGCCAAGTCCATGGAGCTCAGTACGAGCAGTACTTC. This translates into CASSQVHGAQYEQYF.

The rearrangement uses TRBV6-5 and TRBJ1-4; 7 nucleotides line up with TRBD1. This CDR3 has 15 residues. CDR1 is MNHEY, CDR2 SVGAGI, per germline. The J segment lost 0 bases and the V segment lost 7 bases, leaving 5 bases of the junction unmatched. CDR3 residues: CASNTGQATNEKLFF. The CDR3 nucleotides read TGTGCCAGCAATACAGGACAGGCAACTAATGAAAAACTGTTTTTT.